These T cell receptor beta chains were read from a single sample in a study of blood T cells in healthy people across ages. Each CDR3 protein gets one entry after TCRdb re-called the 5' RACE reads with MiXCR. The sample shows about 540,000 distinct CDR3 sequences, around 24% of them seen only once. These data also featured in a second study, about T cells of mothers and their children.

Sequencing input: blood. The receptors originated from a boy aged 5 to 17 in good health. CDR3s include the opening cysteine and the closing phenylalanine or tryptophan. D genes are given only for firm matches. A row's size may be missing; if present it is once, few, many or a size class.

TRBD2,15,TRBJ2-1,medium-sized,TRBV2,TGTGCCAGCAGTGTTGAGCGGGGGAGCTACAATGAGCAGTTCTTC,CASSVERGSYNEQFF
TRBD2,15,TRBJ2-3,NA,TRBV20-1,TGCAGTGCTAGGGCTCTAGCGGCGTTCACAGATACGCAGTATTTT,CSARALAAFTDTQYF
TRBD2,14,TRBJ2-7,NA,TRBV20-1,TGCAGTGCTAGGCCGGGACTAGGCTACTACGAGCAGTACTTC,CSARPGLGYYEQYF
TRBD1,16,TRBJ2-7,NA,TRBV4-3,TGCGCCAGCAGCCAAGATCCTGGGACAGGGTCTAGCGAGCAGTACTTC,CASSQDPGTGSSEQYF
NA,13,TRBJ1-1,NA,TRBV7-4,TGTGCCAGCACCGGTCGTAGGAACACTGAAGCTTTCTTT,CASTGRRNTEAFF
TRBD2,17,TRBJ2-1,NA,TRBV5-1,TGCGCCAGCAGCTTGGGGATAGCGGGAGGAGGTCGGAATGAGCAGTTCTTC,CASSLGIAGGGRNEQFF
NA,16,TRBJ2-1,NA,TRBV20-1,TGCAGTGCTAGCCTCGCCGGGCGGGTTCAATGGAATGAGCAGTTCTTC,CSASLAGRVQWNEQFF
NA,18,TRBJ2-5,NA,TRBV9,TGTGCCAGCAGCGTAGAAGGTCTGACGTTCCACTACCAAGAGACCCAGTACTTC,CASSVEGLTFHYQETQYF
NA,15,TRBJ2-3,few,TRBV4-2,TGTGCCAGCAGCCAGCAAGGGGCCGGCACAGATACGCAGTATTTT,CASSQQGAGTDTQYF
NA,16,TRBJ2-1,NA,TRBV6-2/TRBV6-3,TGTGCCAGCAGCCCCGGGACACCGAGCTCCTACAATGAGCAGTTCTTC,CASSPGTPSSYNEQFF
NA,15,TRBJ2-4,many,TRBV24-1,TGTGCCACCAGTGATTCACAGGGAACCAAAAACATTCAGTACTTC,CATSDSQGTKNIQYF
NA,13,TRBJ2-7,many,TRBV28,TGTGCCAGCAGTTTCGCAGGGGTCTACGAGCAGTACTTC,CASSFAGVYEQYF
NA,14,TRBJ2-3,NA,TRBV28,TGTGCCGGCAGTTTAGCCGCCGGAATCGGGACGCAGTATTTT,CAGSLAAGIGTQYF
NA,15,TRBJ1-1,few,TRBV12-3/TRBV12-4,TGTGCCAGCAGTTTGGGGACGGCCCAGAACACTGAAGCTTTCTTT,CASSLGTAQNTEAFF
NA,14,TRBJ1-2,few,TRBV20-1,TGCAGTGCTAGAGATGGGGTGTACACGGATGGCTACACCTTC,CSARDGVYTDGYTF
NA,11,TRBJ2-7,few,TRBV30,TGTGCCTGGAGTTCCAACTACGAGCAGTACTTC,CAWSSNYEQYF
NA,12,TRBJ2-7,NA,TRBV7-9,TGTGCCAGCAACCCGTTGACGGGCGAGCAGTACTTC,CASNPLTGEQYF
TRBD2,15,TRBJ2-1,many,TRBV6-4,TGTGCCAGCAGTGAAGGGACTAGCGGGGACAATGAGCAGTTCTTC,CASSEGTSGDNEQFF
TRBD1,15,TRBJ2-4,NA,TRBV6-5,TGTGCCAGCAGGCCCGGGACAGGGGACAAAAACATTCAGTACTTC,CASRPGTGDKNIQYF
NA,13,TRBJ2-5,NA,TRBV7-6,TGTGCCAGCAGCTTATCTGTTTGGGAGGCCCAGTACTTC,CASSLSVWEAQYF
NA,13,TRBJ2-5,few,TRBV20-1,TGCAGTGCCGGCCAGGGTGCACGAGAGACCCAGCACTTC,CSAGQGARETQHF
TRBD1,14,TRBJ2-1,few,TRBV6-5,TGTGCCAGCAGTTCCTGGACAGGGGACAATGAGCAGTTCTTC,CASSSWTGDNEQFF
NA,13,TRBJ2-6,NA,TRBV29-1,TGCAGCGTTGAAAGCTCTGGGGCCAACGTCCTGACTTTC,CSVESSGANVLTF
NA,16,TRBJ2-2,few,TRBV5-1,TGCGCCAGCAGCTTGTTTCTACTAGCAGCAACCGGGGAGCTGTTTTTT,CASSLFLLAATGELFF
TRBD1,18,TRBJ2-7,few,TRBV5-8,TGTGCCAGCAGCTTGGGCATCGGACAGGGCGTGAGCTCCTACGAGCAGTACTTC,CASSLGIGQGVSSYEQYF
TRBD1,13,TRBJ1-2,NA,TRBV20-1,TGCAGTGCTGTGGGACAGGGCAACTATGGCTACACCTTC,CSAVGQGNYGYTF
TRBD2,18,TRBJ2-3,few,TRBV7-3,TGTGCCAGCAGCACAACAAGGGCCGGCGGGAGGGCCCCAGATATGCAGTATTTT,CASSTTRAGGRAPDMQYF
TRBD1,17,TRBJ1-1,NA,TRBV4-3,TGCGCCAGCAGCCAAGGGCTCCCCGGGACAGGGAGGACTGAAGCTTTCTTT,CASSQGLPGTGRTEAFF
TRBD2,15,TRBJ2-7,few,TRBV6-5,TGTGCCAGCAGTGGGGGACTAGCGGATTTCTACGAGCAGTACTTC,CASSGGLADFYEQYF
NA,14,TRBJ2-1,few,TRBV28,TGTGCCAGCAGCAAAGGGACTCGCGTCAATGAGCAGTTCTTC,CASSKGTRVNEQFF
TRBD1,15,TRBJ2-3,once,TRBV29-1,TGCAGCGTTGGGGGAACAGGGGTTACGACAGATACGCAGTATTTT,CSVGGTGVTTDTQYF
NA,14,TRBJ2-5,few,TRBV27,TGTGCCAGCAGTTCGCCGGGACTGCAAGAGACCCAGTACTTC,CASSSPGLQETQYF
TRBD2,14,TRBJ2-1,NA,TRBV3-1,TGTGCCAGCAAGGAAGCGGGGGGGCCCCATGAGCAGTTCTTC,CASKEAGGPHEQFF
NA,14,TRBJ1-4,many,TRBV29-1,TGCAGCGTTGCGCCTCCAGGGTCGGAAGAAAAACTGTTTTTT,CSVAPPGSEEKLFF
TRBD1,16,TRBJ1-6,NA,TRBV12-3/TRBV12-4,TGTGCCAGCAGTCGGGGCGCAGGGGGCTGGAATTCACCCCTCCACTTT,CASSRGAGGWNSPLHF
NA,14,TRBJ2-7,NA,TRBV20-1,TGCAGTGCTAGAAGAGGGGTAGAATTCTACGAGCAGTACTTC,CSARRGVEFYEQYF
TRBD1,15,TRBJ2-1,NA,TRBV12-3/TRBV12-4,TGTGCCAGCAGCCTGACAGGGACGCTCTTTAATGAGCAGTTCTTC,CASSLTGTLFNEQFF
TRBD2,18,TRBJ2-1,NA,TRBV20-1,TGCAGTGCTAGAGGATTTGGCAGGGTAGGGACTAGTGGACCTGAGCAGTTCTTC,CSARGFGRVGTSGPEQFF
NA,12,TRBJ2-7,few,TRBV6-5,TGTGCCAGCAGGGACCTAGCGTACGAGCAGTACTTC,CASRDLAYEQYF
NA,16,TRBJ1-2,NA,TRBV14,TGTGCCAGCAGCCCTTTCCCTCGAAGGGACAACTATGGCTACACCTTC,CASSPFPRRDNYGYTF
TRBD1,15,TRBJ2-7,few,TRBV7-9,TGTGCCAGCAGCTTAGGGGACAGGATATTACCCGAGCAGTACTTC,CASSLGDRILPEQYF